This is a list of T cell receptor beta chains from one sample in a study of blood T cell repertoires in COVID-19. Libraries were prepared by immunoSEQ multiplex PCR; TCRdb keeps only in-frame clonotypes and omits some of them. In the table there are some 33,000 clones, approximately 90% of which are singletons. The sequenced sample consisted of peripheral blood. These receptors all stem from a human donor in a cohort sampled during active COVID-19. CDR3s include the opening cysteine and the closing phenylalanine or tryptophan. Fields, in order: J gene, V gene, clone size, D gene, CDR3 protein, CDR3 DNA. D genes are given only for firm matches. For some rows the clone size is stated as once, few or many, or as a class when expanded; others skip it.

TRBJ1-2 | TRBV19 | few | TRBD1 | CASSIWAGTGANYGYTF | TGTGCCAGTAGTATTTGGGCAGGGACAGGCGCTAACTATGGCTACACCTTC
TRBJ2-3 | TRBV4-1 | once | TRBD2 | CASSSPAGVFTDTQYF | TGCGCCAGCAGCTCCCCAGCGGGGGTTTTTACAGATACGCAGTATTTT
TRBJ2-1 | TRBV6-5 | . | TRBD1 | CASSRQGAGEQFF | TGTGCCAGCAGTCGACAGGGGGCGGGTGAGCAGTTCTTC
TRBJ2-7 | TRBV5-1 | . | TRBD2 | CASSLGLPGGEQYF | TGCGCCAGCAGCTTGGGCCTGCCGGGGGGCGAGCAGTACTTC
TRBJ2-3 | TRBV2 | . | TRBD2 | CASSLAGGTDTQYF | TGTGCCAGCAGCCTAGCGGGGGGCACAGATACGCAGTATTTT
TRBJ2-7 | TRBV7-6 | few | . | CASSLGFGYEQYF | TGTGCCAGCAGCTTAGGGTTCGGGTACGAGCAGTACTTC
TRBJ2-7 | TRBV6-6 | . | TRBD2 | CASSRTSGGYLVGSYEQYF | TGTGCCAGCAGTCGGACTAGCGGGGGGTACCTTGTGGGTTCCTACGAGCAGTACTTC
TRBJ2-7 | TRBV4-2 | . | TRBD2 | CASSLERGDSYEQYF | TGTGCCAGCAGCCTCGAGCGGGGGGACTCCTACGAGCAGTACTTC
TRBJ1-5 | TRBV6-5 | few | . | CASRLGGNSNQPQHF | TGTGCCAGCAGACTGGGGGGGAATAGCAATCAGCCCCAGCATTTT
TRBJ2-5 | TRBV3-1/TRBV3-2 | . | . | CASSQRGSTQYF | TGTGCCAGCAGCCAAAGAGGGTCCACCCAGTACTTC
TRBJ1-5 | TRBV2 | . | . | CASSRGTSFYSNQPQHF | TGTGCCAGCAGTAGGGGCACCAGCTTCTATAGCAATCAGCCCCAGCATTTT
TRBJ2-5 | TRBV5-1 | . | . | CASSLGGRETQYF | TGCGCCAGCAGCTTGGGGGGCCGGGAGACCCAGTACTTC
TRBJ2-7 | TRBV7-8 | . | TRBD2 | CASSSGLAAYEQYF | TGTGCCAGCAGCTCTGGACTAGCCGCCTACGAGCAGTACTTC
TRBJ2-7 | TRBV30 | . | . | CAWSGEYEQYF | TGTGCCTGGAGTGGCGAGTACGAGCAGTACTTC
TRBJ2-7 | TRBV5-5 | . | . | CASSTPLDTFYEQYF | TGTGCCAGCAGCACCCCCCTCGACACGTTCTACGAGCAGTACTTC
TRBJ2-4 | TRBV7-2 | few | TRBD1 | CASRPGTGTAAKNIQYF | TGTGCCAGCAGACCCGGGACAGGGACCGCGGCCAAAAACATTCAGTACTTC
TRBJ2-7 | TRBV12-3/TRBV12-4 | . | . | CASSFQGSYEQYF | TGTGCCAGCAGTTTCCAGGGTTCCTACGAGCAGTACTTC
TRBJ1-2 | TRBV7-9 | . | . | CASSLSLATNYGYTF | TGTGCCAGCAGCTTAAGTCTCGCAACAAACTATGGCTACACCTTC
TRBJ2-1 | TRBV27 | few | TRBD2 | CASSLYSGGGNEQFF | TGTGCCAGCAGTTTATATAGCGGGGGAGGGAATGAGCAGTTCTTC
TRBJ2-7 | TRBV4-1 | . | . | CASSQDRQVHSYEQYF | TGCGCCAGCAGCCAAGATCGCCAGGTTCACTCCTACGAGCAGTACTTC
TRBJ2-3 | TRBV3-1/TRBV3-2 | . | TRBD2 | CASSQERWTSGVTDTQYF | TGTGCCAGCAGCCAAGAGAGATGGACTAGCGGCGTGACAGATACGCAGTATTTT
TRBJ2-5 | TRBV10-2 | . | TRBD2 | CASGRVGETQYF | TGCGCCAGCGGGAGGGTTGGAGAGACCCAGTACTTC
TRBJ1-5 | TRBV19 | . | . | CASRELNQPQHF | TGTGCCAGTAGGGAGCTCAATCAGCCCCAGCATTTT
TRBJ2-2 | TRBV6-6 | . | TRBD2 | CASRRSGGATGELFF | TGTGCCAGCCGCAGGAGCGGGGGGGCAACCGGGGAGCTGTTTTTT
TRBJ1-2 | TRBV21-1 | . | . | CASSKGTDYYGYTF | TGTGCCAGCAGCAAAGGGACAGACTACTATGGCTACACCTTC
TRBJ2-7 | TRBV6-5 | once | . | CASSRGQSQYF | TGTGCCAGCAGTAGAGGACAGTCGCAGTACTTC
TRBJ2-2 | TRBV30 | . | . | CARDSRGGELFF | TGTGCCCGGGACTCCCGGGGAGGGGAGCTGTTTTTT
TRBJ2-7 | TRBV28 | . | TRBD2 | CASRPGLAVREQYF | TGTGCCAGCAGACCGGGACTAGCAGTTAGGGAGCAGTACTTC
TRBJ2-3 | TRBV29-1 | . | TRBD2 | CSAPGTRRPDTQYF | TGCAGCGCCCCCGGGACTAGAAGACCAGATACGCAGTATTTT
TRBJ1-6 | TRBV12-5 | . | TRBD1 | CASGLSSGTGLSTLHF | TGTGCTAGTGGTTTGAGCTCAGGGACAGGGTTGTCGACCCTCCACTTT
TRBJ2-2 | TRBV18 | . | TRBD1 | CASSPGPGGFGELFF | TGTGCCAGCTCACCGGGCCCAGGGGGATTCGGGGAGCTGTTTTTT
TRBJ1-1 | TRBV7-9 | . | . | CASSLYPNLNTEAFF | TGTGCCAGCAGCTTATACCCAAACTTGAACACTGAAGCTTTCTTT
TRBJ1-6 | TRBV6-6 | . | TRBD1 | CASSYSEDRANSPLHF | TGTGCCAGCAGTTACTCCGAGGACAGGGCCAATTCACCCCTCCACTTT
TRBJ2-5 | TRBV11-2 | . | . | CASSFPNPPSAVQETQYF | TGTGCCAGCAGCTTCCCCAACCCCCCTAGCGCAGTACAAGAGACCCAGTACTTC
TRBJ2-7 | TRBV25-1 | . | . | CASSGRDEQYF | TGTGCCAGCAGTGGCAGGGACGAGCAGTACTTC
TRBJ2-5 | TRBV13 | . | TRBD1 | CASSEGAQETQYF | TGTGCCAGCAGTGAGGGGGCACAAGAGACCCAGTACTTC
TRBJ2-5 | TRBV5-1 | . | . | CASSYSGTPQETQYF | TGCGCCAGCAGCTACTCCGGGACTCCCCAAGAGACCCAGTACTTC
TRBJ1-2 | TRBV19 | . | TRBD1 | CASINTAGTASYGYTF | TGTGCCAGTATTAACACAGCCGGGACAGCCTCCTATGGCTACACCTTC
TRBJ1-5 | TRBV19 | . | TRBD1 | CASSAGTGGRGNQPQHF | TGTGCCAGTAGTGCAGGGACAGGGGGCAGGGGCAATCAGCCCCAGCATTTT
TRBJ2-7 | TRBV5-1 | . | TRBD1 | CASFPGTGGSEQYF | TGCGCCAGCTTCCCCGGGACAGGAGGTAGCGAGCAGTACTTC
TRBJ2-1 | TRBV5-1 | . | TRBD2 | CASSPIPGGLSYNEQFF | TGCGCCAGCTCACCAATCCCGGGGGGACTATCATACAATGAGCAGTTCTTC
TRBJ2-3 | TRBV3-1/TRBV3-2 | . | TRBD1 | CASSPSGTGDTDTQYF | TGTGCCAGCAGCCCCTCTGGGACAGGGGACACAGATACGCAGTATTTT
TRBJ2-7 | TRBV5-1 | once | . | CASSLDRANEQYF | TGCGCCAGCAGCTTGGACAGGGCAAACGAGCAGTACTTC
TRBJ2-7 | TRBV6-1 | . | TRBD1 | CASSESSGGRGEQYF | TGTGCCAGCAGTGAGTCGTCAGGGGGCCGGGGCGAGCAGTACTTC
TRBJ2-7 | TRBV2 | . | TRBD1 | CASSDQGQTYEQYF | TGTGCCAGCAGTGACCAGGGACAGACCTACGAGCAGTACTTC
TRBJ2-7 | TRBV19 | . | . | CASRDTYEQYF | TGTGCCAGTAGAGACACCTACGAGCAGTACTTC